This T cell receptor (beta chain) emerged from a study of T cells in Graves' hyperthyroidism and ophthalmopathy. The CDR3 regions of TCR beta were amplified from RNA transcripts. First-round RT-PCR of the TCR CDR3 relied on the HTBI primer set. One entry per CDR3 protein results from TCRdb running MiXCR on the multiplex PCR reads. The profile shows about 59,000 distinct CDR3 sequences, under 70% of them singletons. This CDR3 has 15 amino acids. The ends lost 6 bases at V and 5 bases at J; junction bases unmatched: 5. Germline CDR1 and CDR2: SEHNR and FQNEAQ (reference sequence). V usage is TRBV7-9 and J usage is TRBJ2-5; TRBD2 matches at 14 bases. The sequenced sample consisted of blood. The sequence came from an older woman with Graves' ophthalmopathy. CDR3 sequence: CASSSRTSGRETQYF. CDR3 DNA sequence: TGTGCCAGCAGTTCAAGGACTAGCGGGAGGGAGACCCAGTACTTC.